This T cell receptor (beta chain) was identified in a study of cytomegalovirus exposure and HLA in healthy donors. Whole-study context: Earlier results showed roughly 120 million unique TCR beta sequences derived from 150 million to 200 million T cells.

Germline CDR1 and CDR2: LGHNA and YSLEER. V was trimmed by 0 bases and J by 5 bases, leaving 16 bases between them. This CDR3 region has 16 residues. Study findings and constraints: Most TCRs appeared rarely, but some public TCRs recurred in many donors. Accurate HLA-A and HLA-B prediction from TCR beta sequences was reported for most subjects.

On this clone: Its antigen is unidentified.

The PCR had 60 Vbeta and 13 Jbeta primers. Clones were read by immunoSEQ multiplex PCR, and TCRdb kept only the in-frame ones, dropping some. The sample records over 150,000 clones, approximately 83% being singletons. Input material: PBMCs. The sequence was collected from a boy aged 2-9 years in good health and CMV-seronegative. This sequence joins TRBV4-3 and TRBJ1-2; D gene ambiguous. CDR3 sequence reads: CASSQETPPSSYGYTF. As DNA, the CDR3 is TGCGCCAGCAGCCAAGAAACACCCCCATCATCATATGGCTACACCTTC.